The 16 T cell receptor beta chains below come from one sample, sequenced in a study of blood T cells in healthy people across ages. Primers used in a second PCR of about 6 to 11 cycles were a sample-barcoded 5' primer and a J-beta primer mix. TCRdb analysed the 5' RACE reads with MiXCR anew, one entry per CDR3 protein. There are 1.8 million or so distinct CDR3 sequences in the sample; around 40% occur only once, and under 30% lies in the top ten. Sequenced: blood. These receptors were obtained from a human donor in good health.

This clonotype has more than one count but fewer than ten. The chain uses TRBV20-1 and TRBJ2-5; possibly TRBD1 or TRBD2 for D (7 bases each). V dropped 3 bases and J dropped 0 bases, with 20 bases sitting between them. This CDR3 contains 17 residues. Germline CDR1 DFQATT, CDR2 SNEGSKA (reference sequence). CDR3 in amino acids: CSARGIGLGTDQETQYF. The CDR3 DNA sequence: TGCAGTGCTAGGGGCATTGGACTAGGGACAGACCAAGAGACCCAGTACTTC.

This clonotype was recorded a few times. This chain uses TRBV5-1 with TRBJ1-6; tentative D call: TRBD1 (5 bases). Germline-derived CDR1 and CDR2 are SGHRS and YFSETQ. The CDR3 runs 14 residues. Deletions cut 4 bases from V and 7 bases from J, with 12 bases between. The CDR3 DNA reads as TGCGCCAGCAGCCCAGGGACGGAAAATTCACCCCTCCACTTT. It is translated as CASSPGTENSPLHF.

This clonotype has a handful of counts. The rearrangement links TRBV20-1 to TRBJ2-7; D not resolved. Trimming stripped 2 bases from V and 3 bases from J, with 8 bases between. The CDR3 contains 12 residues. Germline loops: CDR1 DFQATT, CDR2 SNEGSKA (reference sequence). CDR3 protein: CSARQALYEQYF. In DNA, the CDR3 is TGCAGTGCTAGACAGGCCCTCTACGAGCAGTACTTC.

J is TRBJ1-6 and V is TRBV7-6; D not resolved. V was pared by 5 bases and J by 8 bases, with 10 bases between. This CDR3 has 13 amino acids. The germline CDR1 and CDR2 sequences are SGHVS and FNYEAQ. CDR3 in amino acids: CASSPDLDSPLHF. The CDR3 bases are TGTGCCAGCAGCCCGGACCTGGATTCACCCCTCCACTTT.

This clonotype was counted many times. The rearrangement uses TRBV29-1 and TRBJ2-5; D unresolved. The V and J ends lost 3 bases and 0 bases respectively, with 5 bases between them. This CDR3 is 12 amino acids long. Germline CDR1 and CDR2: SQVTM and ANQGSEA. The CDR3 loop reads CSVDRDQETQYF. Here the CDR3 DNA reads TGCAGCGTTGACAGAGACCAAGAGACCCAGTACTTC.

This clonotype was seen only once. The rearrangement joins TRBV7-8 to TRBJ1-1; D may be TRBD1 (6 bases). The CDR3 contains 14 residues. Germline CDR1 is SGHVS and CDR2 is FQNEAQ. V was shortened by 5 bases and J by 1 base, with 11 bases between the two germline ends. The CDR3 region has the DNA TGTGCCAGCAGCCTCTCGGGACAGAACACTGAAGCTTTCTTT. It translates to CASSLSGQNTEAFF.

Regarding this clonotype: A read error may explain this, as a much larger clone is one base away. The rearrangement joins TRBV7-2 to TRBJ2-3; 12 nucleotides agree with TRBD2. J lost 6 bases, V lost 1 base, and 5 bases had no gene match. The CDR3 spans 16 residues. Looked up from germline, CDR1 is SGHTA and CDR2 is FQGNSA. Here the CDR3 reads CASSLGLAGGCDTQYF. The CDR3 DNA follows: TGTGCCAGCAGCTTAGGGCTAGCGGGGGGGTGTGATACGCAGTATTTT.

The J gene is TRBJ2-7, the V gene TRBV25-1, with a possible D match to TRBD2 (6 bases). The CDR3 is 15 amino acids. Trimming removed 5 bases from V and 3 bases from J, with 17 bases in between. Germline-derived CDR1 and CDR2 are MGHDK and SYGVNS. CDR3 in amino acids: CASSSVGGALYEQYF. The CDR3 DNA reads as TGTGCCAGCAGTTCAGTCGGGGGTGCTCTCTACGAGCAGTACTTC.

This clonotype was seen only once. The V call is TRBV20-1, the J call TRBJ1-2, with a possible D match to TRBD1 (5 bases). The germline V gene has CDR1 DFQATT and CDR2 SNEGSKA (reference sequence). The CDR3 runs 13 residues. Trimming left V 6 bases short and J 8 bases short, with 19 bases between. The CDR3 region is CSARGTSGWGYTF. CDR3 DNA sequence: TGCAGTGCACGGGGCACTTCAGGTTGGGGCTACACCTTC.

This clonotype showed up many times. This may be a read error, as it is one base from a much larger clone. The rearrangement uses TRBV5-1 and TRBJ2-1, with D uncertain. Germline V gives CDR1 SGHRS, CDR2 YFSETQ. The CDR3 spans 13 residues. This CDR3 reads CASSLGSHNEQFF. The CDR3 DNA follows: TGTGCCAGCAGCTTAGGCTCCCACAATGAGCAGTTCTTC.

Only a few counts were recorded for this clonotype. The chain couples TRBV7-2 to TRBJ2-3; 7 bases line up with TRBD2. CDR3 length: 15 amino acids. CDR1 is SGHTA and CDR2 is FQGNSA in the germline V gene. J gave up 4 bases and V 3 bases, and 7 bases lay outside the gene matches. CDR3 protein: CASSFVLASSDTQYF. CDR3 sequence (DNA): TGTGCCAGCAGCTTCGTACTAGCGTCGTCAGATACGCAGTATTTT.

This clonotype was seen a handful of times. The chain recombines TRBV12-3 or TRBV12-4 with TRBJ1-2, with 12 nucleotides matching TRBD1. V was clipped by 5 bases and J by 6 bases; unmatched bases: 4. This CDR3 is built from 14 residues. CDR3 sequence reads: CASSLRDRGHGYTF. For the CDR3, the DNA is TGTGCCAGCAGTCTCCGGGACAGGGGGCATGGCTACACCTTC.

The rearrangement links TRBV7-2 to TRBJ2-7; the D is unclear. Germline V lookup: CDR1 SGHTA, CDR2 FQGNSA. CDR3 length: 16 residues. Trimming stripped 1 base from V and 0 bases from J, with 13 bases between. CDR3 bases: TGTGCCAGCAGCTTAGTCGCCAGCGTCAGCTCCTACGAGCAGTACTTC. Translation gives CASSLVASVSSYEQYF. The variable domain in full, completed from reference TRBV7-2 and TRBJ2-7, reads GAGVSQSPSNKVTEKGKDVELRCDPISGHTALYWYRQSLGQGLEFLIYFQGNSAPDKSGLPSDRFSAERTGGSVSTLTIQRTQQEDSAVYLCASSLVASVSSYEQYFGPGTRLTVT.

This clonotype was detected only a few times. This CDR3 is CSVKNWTSGYNEQFF. CDR3 DNA sequence: TGCAGCGTAAAGAACTGGACTAGCGGTTACAATGAGCAGTTCTTC. The chain is built from TRBV29-1 and TRBJ2-1, with 10 bases aligning to TRBD2. The CDR3 consists of 15 residues. Germline CDR1 SQVTM, CDR2 ANQGSEA. Trimming at V came to 6 bases and at J to 4 bases, leaving 9 bases not matched to a gene.

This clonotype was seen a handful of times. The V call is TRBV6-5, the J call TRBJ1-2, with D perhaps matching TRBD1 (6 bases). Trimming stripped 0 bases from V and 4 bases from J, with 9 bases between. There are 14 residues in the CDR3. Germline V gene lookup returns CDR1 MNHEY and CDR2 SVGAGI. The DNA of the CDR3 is TGTGCCAGCAGTTACTCCAGGGGTAGCTATGGCTACACCTTC. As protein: CASSYSRGSYGYTF.

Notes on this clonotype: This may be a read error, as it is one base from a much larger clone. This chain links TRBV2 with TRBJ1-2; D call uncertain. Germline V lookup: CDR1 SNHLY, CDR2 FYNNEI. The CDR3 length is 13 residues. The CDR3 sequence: CASREDWVSGYTF. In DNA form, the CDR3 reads TGTGCCAGCAGGGAAGACTGGGTAAGCGGCTACACCTTC.